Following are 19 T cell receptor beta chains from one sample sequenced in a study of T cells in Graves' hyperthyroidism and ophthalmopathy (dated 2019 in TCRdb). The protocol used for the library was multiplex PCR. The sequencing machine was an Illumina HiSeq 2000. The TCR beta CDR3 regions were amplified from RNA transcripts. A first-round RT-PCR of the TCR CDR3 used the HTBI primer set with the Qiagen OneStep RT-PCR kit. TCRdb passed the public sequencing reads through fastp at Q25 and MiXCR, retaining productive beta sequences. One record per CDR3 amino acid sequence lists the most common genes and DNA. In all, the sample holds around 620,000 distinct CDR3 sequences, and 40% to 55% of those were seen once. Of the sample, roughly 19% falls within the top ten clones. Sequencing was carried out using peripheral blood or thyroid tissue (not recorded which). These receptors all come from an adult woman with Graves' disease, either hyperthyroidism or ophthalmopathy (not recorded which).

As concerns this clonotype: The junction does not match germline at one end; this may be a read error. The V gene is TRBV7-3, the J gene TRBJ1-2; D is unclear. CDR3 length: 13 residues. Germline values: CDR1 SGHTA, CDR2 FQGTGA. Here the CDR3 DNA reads TGTGCCAGCAGCATAACCGGCGGGGATGGCTACACCTTC. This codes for CASSITGGDGYTF.

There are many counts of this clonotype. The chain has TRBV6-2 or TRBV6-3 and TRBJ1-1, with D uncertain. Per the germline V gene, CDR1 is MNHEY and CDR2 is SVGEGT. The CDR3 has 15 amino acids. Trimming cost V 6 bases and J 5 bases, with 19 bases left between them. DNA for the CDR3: TGTGCCAGCAGCCCCCCCAGATTCCCCCCAACTGAAGCTTTCTTT. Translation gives CASSPPRFPPTEAFF.

CDR3: CASRPGLENSPLHF. CDR3 bases: TGTGCCAGCAGGCCCGGACTGGAAAATTCACCCCTCCACTTT. The rearrangement uses TRBV5-2 and TRBJ1-6. TRBV5-2 is tagged as a pseudogene. The CDR3 covers 14 residues.

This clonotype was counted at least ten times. CDR3 bases: TGTGCCAGCAGCCCGAGACAGGGCTCTGGGGCCAACGTCCTGACTTTC. Its translation: CASSPRQGSGANVLTF. The genes are TRBV7-9 and TRBJ2-6; 7 nucleotides line up with TRBD1. The V gene end was trimmed by 5 bases and the J gene end by 0 bases; junction bases not matched to a gene: 4. Germline CDR1 SEHNR, CDR2 FQNEAQ (reference sequence). This CDR3 spans 16 amino acids.

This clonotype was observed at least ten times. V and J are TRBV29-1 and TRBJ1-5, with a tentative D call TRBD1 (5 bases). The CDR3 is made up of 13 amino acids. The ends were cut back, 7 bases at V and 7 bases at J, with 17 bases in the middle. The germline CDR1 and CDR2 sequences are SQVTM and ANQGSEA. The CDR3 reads CSALGGAGQPQHF. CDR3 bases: TGCAGCGCCTTGGGAGGGGCGGGACAGCCCCAGCATTTT. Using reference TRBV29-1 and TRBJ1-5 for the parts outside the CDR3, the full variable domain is SAVISQKPSRDICQRGTSLTIQCQVDSQVTMMFWYRQQPGQSLTLIATANQGSEATYESGFVIDKFPISRPNLTFSTLTVSNMSPEDSSIYLCSALGGAGQPQHFGDGTRLSIL.

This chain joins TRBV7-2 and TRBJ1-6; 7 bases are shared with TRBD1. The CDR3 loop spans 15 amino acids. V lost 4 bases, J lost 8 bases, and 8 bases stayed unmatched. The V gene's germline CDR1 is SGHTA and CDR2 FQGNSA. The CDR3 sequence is CASSWRQGRDSPLHF. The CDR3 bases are TGTGCCAGCAGCTGGAGACAGGGACGGGATTCACCCCTCCACTTT.

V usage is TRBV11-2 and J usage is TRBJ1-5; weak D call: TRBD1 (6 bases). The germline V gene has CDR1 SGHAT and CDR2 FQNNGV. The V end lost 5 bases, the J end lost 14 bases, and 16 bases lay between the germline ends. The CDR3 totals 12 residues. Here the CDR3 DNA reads TGTGCCAGCAGCCCACAGGGCTACAATGAGCATTTT. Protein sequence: CASSPQGYNEHF.

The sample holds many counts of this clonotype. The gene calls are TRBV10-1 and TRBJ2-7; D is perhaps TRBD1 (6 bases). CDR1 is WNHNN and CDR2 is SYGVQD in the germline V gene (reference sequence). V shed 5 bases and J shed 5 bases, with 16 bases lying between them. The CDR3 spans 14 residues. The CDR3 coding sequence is TGCGCCAGCAGTCCAACGGGACAAATCCACGAGCAGTACTTC. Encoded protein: CASSPTGQIHEQYF.

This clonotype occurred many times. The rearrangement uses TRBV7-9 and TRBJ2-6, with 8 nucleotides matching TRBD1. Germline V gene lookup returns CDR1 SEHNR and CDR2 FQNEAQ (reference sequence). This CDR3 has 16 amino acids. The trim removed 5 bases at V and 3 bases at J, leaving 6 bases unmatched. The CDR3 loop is CASSPRQGFGANVLTF. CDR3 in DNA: TGTGCCAGCAGCCCAAGACAGGGGTTTGGGGCCAACGTCCTGACTTTC.

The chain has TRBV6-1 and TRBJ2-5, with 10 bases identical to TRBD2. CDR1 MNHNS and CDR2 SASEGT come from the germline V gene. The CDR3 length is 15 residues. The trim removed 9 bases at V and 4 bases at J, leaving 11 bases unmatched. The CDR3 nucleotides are TGTGCCAGTGCAGGTAGCGGGGGGATCGCAGAGACCCAGTACTTC. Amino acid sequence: CASAGSGGIAETQYF.

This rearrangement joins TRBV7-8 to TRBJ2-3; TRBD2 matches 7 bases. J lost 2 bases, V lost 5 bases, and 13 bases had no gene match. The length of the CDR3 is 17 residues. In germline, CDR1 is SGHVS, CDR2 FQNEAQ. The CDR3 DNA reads TGTGCCAGCAGCCAAGGCGCGGGGCGGGGGAACACAGATACGCAGTATTTT. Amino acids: CASSQGAGRGNTDTQYF.

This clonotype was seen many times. As DNA, the CDR3 is TGTGCCAGCAGCTTTCAGGGCGGCTCCGTAACTCAAGAGACCCAGTACTTC. Translation: CASSFQGGSVTQETQYF. This chain joins TRBV9 and TRBJ2-5, with D possibly TRBD1 on 5 matching bases. The CDR3 is made up of 17 amino acids. The V gene's germline CDR1 is SGDLS and CDR2 YYNGEE. The V end lost 4 bases, the J end lost 2 bases, and 21 bases lay between the germline ends.

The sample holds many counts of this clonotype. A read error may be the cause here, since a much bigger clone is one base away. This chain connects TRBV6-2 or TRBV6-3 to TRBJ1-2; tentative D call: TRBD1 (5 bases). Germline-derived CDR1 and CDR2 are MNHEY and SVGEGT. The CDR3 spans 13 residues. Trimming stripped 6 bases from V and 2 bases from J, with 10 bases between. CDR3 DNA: TGTGCCAGCAGACCTGGGGGGAACTATGGCTACACCTTC. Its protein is CASRPGGNYGYTF.

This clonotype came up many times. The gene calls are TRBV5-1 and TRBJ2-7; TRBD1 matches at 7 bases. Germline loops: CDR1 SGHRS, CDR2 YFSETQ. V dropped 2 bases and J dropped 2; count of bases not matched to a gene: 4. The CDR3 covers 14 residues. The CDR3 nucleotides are TGCGCCAGCAGCTTAAAGGGGGCGCCCTACGAGCAGTACTTC. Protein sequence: CASSLKGAPYEQYF.

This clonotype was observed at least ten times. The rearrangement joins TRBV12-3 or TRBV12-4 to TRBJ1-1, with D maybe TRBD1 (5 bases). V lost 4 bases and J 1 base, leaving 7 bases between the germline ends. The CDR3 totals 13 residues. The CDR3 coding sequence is TGTGCCAGCAGTTGGGGGAGGAACACTGAAGCTTTCTTT. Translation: CASSWGRNTEAFF.

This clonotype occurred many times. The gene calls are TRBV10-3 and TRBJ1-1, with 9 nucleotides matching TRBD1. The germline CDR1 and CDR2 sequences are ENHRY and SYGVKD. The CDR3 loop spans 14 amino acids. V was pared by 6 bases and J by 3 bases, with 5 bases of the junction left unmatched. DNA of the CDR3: TGTGCCATCAGCCTGGGACAGGGTGACACTGAAGCTTTCTTT. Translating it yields CAISLGQGDTEAFF.

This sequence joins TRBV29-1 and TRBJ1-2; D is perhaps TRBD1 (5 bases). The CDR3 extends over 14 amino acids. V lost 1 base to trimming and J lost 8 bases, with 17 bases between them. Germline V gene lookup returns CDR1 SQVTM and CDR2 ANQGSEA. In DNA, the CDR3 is TGCAGCGTTGAAGGCGGGGCGACGTCGGTAGGCTACACCTTC. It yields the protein CSVEGGATSVGYTF.

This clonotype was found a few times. The CDR3 sequence is CASSFAALGLGKNNEQFF. The CDR3, as DNA: TGTGCCAGCAGCTTTGCTGCCTTGGGACTTGGCAAGAACAATGAGCAGTTCTTC. The J gene is TRBJ2-1, the V gene TRBV7-8; TRBD2 might be the D (6 bases). V gave up 3 bases and J gave up 5 bases, with 23 bases separating them. The CDR3 is 18 residues long. From germline, CDR1 is SGHVS and CDR2 FQNEAQ.

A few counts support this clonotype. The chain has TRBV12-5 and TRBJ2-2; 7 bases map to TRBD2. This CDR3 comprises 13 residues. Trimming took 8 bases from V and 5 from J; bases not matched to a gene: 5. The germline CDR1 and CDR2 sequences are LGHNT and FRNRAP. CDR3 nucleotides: TGTGCTAGTCGGACTAGTGATACCGGGGAGCTGTTTTTT. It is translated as CASRTSDTGELFF.